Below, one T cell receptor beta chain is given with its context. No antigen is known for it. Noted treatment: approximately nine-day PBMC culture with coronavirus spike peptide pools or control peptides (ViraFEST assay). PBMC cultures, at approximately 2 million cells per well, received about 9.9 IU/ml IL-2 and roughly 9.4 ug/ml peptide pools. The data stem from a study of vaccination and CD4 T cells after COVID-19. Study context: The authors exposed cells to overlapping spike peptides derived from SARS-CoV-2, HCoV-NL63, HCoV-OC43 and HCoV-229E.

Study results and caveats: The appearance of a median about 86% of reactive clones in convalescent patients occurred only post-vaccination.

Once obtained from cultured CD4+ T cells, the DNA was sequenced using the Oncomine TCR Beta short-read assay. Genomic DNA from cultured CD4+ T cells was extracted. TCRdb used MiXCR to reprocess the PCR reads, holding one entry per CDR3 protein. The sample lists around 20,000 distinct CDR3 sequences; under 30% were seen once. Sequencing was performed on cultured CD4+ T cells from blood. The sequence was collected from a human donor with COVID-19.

The chain's CDR3 is CAISGGTGAGELFF. The CDR3 DNA follows: TGTGCCATCAGCGGAGGGACAGGGGCCGGGGAGCTGTTTTTT. The chain joins TRBV10-3 to TRBJ2-2, with 10 bases fitting TRBD1. Germline-derived CDR1 and CDR2 are ENHRY and SYGVKD. V dropped 6 bases and J dropped 6; count of bases not matched to a gene: 4. The CDR3 is 14 residues long.